Each of the 27 T cell receptor beta chains below was sequenced from the same sample in a study of spatial heterogeneity in lung cancer. The sample's time point: sample taken at primary tumor resection. Sequencing of whole RNA from tumor, nontumor lung or frozen PBMC involved no sorting. TCRdb fed the 5' RACE reads into MiXCR, producing one record per CDR3 protein. Here the sample spans under 100,000 distinct CDR3 sequences, 7.5% to 10% being singletons. The source was PBMCs, collected at surgery. These receptors were taken from a male donor with early-stage non-small cell lung cancer.

The rearrangement links TRBV5-1 to TRBJ2-7; D is possibly TRBD1 (5 bases). V gave up 4 bases and J gave up 3 bases, with 14 bases separating them. This CDR3 spans 14 amino acids. The germline gives CDR1 SGHRS, CDR2 YFSETQ. CDR3: CASSPAAGNYEQYF. In DNA form, the CDR3 reads TGCGCCAGCAGCCCGGCGGCAGGGAACTACGAGCAGTACTTC.

This clonotype showed up just a few times. The V and J genes are TRBV20-1 and TRBJ2-7; 7 bases line up with TRBD2. The germline gives CDR1 DFQATT, CDR2 SNEGSKA (reference sequence). The CDR3 covers 13 residues. Losses at the gene ends were 1 base for V and 6 bases for J; bases not matched to a gene: 6. In DNA form, the CDR3 reads TGCAGTGCTAGAGGTGCGGGAGTAAGCGAGCAGTACTTC. Residues: CSARGAGVSEQYF.

The chain joins TRBV19 to TRBJ2-5; D is uncertain. The germline V gene has CDR1 LNHDA and CDR2 SQIVND (reference sequence). CDR3 length equals 16 residues. V was pared by 4 bases and J by 4 bases, with 19 bases between. CDR3 in amino acids: CASSKRLFSDAETQYF. In DNA form, the CDR3 reads TGTGCCAGTAGTAAACGACTTTTTTCTGATGCAGAGACCCAGTACTTC.

This clonotype was observed many times. The V gene is TRBV24-1, the J gene TRBJ1-2; D gene ambiguous. The germline CDR1 and CDR2 sequences are KGHDR and SFDVKD. The CDR3 runs 14 residues. The V end was cut by 2 bases, the J end by 2 bases, with 8 bases between. CDR3 residues: CATSDSGSNYGYTF. The CDR3 bases are TGTGCCACCAGTGATTCGGGGAGCAACTATGGCTACACCTTC.

At least ten counts were recorded for this clonotype. The V gene is TRBV7-2, the J gene TRBJ2-2; D unresolved. This CDR3 is 13 amino acids long. Looked up from germline, CDR1 is SGHTA and CDR2 is FQGNSA. V lost 2 bases to trimming and J lost 2 bases, with 3 bases between them. CDR3 protein: CASSLFNTGELFF. CDR3 DNA: TGTGCCAGCAGCTTATTTAACACCGGGGAGCTGTTTTTT.

This clonotype was found many times. The rearrangement links TRBV3-1 to TRBJ2-3, with 12 positions matching TRBD2. CDR1 LGHDT and CDR2 YNNKEL come from the germline V gene (reference sequence). This CDR3 has 15 residues. The V segment lost 4 bases and the J segment 6 bases; nucleotides outside the gene matches: 5. Here the CDR3 reads CASSPGLAGFDTQYF. In DNA, the CDR3 is TGTGCCAGCAGCCCCGGACTAGCGGGGTTTGATACGCAGTATTTT.

The chain recombines TRBV28 with TRBJ2-5; 7 nucleotides agree with TRBD2. CDR3 length: 17 residues. The germline gives CDR1 MDHEN, CDR2 SYDVKM. V was clipped by 1 base and J by 5 bases; unmatched bases: 13. CDR3 protein: CASSLLGTSESRETQYF. The CDR3 coding sequence is TGTGCCAGCAGTTTATTAGGCACTAGCGAGTCCCGGGAGACCCAGTACTTC.

This clonotype was seen many times. The chain has TRBV30 and TRBJ1-2; the D gene is possibly TRBD1 (5 bases). Trimming removed 4 bases at V and 4 bases at J, with 7 bases between. This CDR3 contains 11 residues. The V gene's germline CDR1 is GTSNPN and CDR2 SVGIG (reference sequence). The CDR3 DNA follows: TGTGCCTGGATAGGGGTCTATGGCTACACCTTC. Protein sequence: CAWIGVYGYTF.

This clonotype was detected ten times or more. The CDR3 loop is CASRKGGNTEAFF. In nucleotides, the CDR3 is TGTGCCAGCAGAAAAGGGGGGAACACTGAAGCTTTCTTT. This chain uses TRBV28 with TRBJ1-1; a weak D match, TRBD1 (6 bases). The length of the CDR3 is 13 residues. V was clipped by 6 bases and J by 1 base, with 9 bases between them. The germline gives CDR1 MDHEN, CDR2 SYDVKM.

This clonotype was picked up a small number of times. The gene calls are TRBV6-2 or TRBV6-3 and TRBJ2-1; 12 bases are a match to TRBD2. The germline gives CDR1 MNHEY, CDR2 SVGEGT. Unmatched junction bases numbered 7, after V lost 6 bases and J lost 7 bases. This CDR3 comprises 15 residues. Here the CDR3 reads CASRSSGGAVNEQFF. CDR3 coding DNA: TGTGCCAGCAGATCTAGCGGGGGGGCCGTAAATGAGCAGTTCTTC.

A few counts support this clonotype. The V gene is TRBV7-9, the J gene TRBJ1-6; D is ambiguous. CDR3 length: 14 residues. V was clipped by 5 bases and J by 6 bases, with 11 bases between them. Per the germline V gene, CDR1 is SEHNR and CDR2 is FQNEAQ (reference sequence). The CDR3 region is CASSLPVSNSPLHF. DNA for the CDR3: TGTGCCAGCAGCCTCCCAGTCTCTAATTCACCCCTCCACTTT.

Only a few counts were recorded for this clonotype. The chain uses TRBV9 and TRBJ2-3; D might be TRBD1 (5 bases). The germline gives CDR1 SGDLS, CDR2 YYNGEE. The CDR3 has 17 residues. The V and J ends lost 4 bases and 0 bases respectively, with 18 bases between them. CDR3 amino acids: CASSRGQGAASTDTQYF. The CDR3 DNA reads as TGTGCCAGCAGCCGAGGCCAGGGCGCGGCAAGCACAGATACGCAGTATTTT.

This clonotype was observed at least ten times. This chain's CDR3 is CATSRDYGQNTGELFF. The CDR3 nucleotides read TGTGCCACCAGCAGAGATTATGGACAGAACACCGGGGAGCTGTTTTTT. The V gene is TRBV15, the J gene TRBJ2-2, with D maybe TRBD1 (5 bases). Germline V gene lookup returns CDR1 LNHNV and CDR2 YYDKDF (reference sequence). The ends were cut back, 0 bases at V and 1 base at J, with 9 bases in the middle. This CDR3 is 16 amino acids long.

This clonotype was seen many times. V usage is TRBV19 and J usage is TRBJ2-1; 9 positions match TRBD2. The CDR3 has 18 amino acids. The germline V gene has CDR1 LNHDA and CDR2 SQIVND (reference sequence). J gave up 0 bases and V 5 bases, and 11 bases lay outside the gene matches. For the CDR3, the DNA is TGTGCCAGTAGTGCGGCTAGCGGGAATTCATTCTCCTACAATGAGCAGTTCTTC. Its protein product is CASSAASGNSFSYNEQFF.

This clonotype has just one count. The CDR3 here is CASSLSQGVSAGELFF. DNA for the CDR3: TGCGCCAGCAGCTTGTCACAGGGGGTTTCAGCCGGGGAGCTGTTTTTT. V and J are TRBV5-1 and TRBJ2-2; 8 bases fit TRBD1. The CDR3 spans 16 residues. Germline V gives CDR1 SGHRS, CDR2 YFSETQ. J lost 6 bases, V lost 1 base, and 8 bases had no gene match.

Many counts were recorded for this clonotype. The V and J genes are TRBV11-2 and TRBJ2-1; 11 bases map to TRBD1. Germline values: CDR1 SGHAT, CDR2 FQNNGV. The CDR3 extends over 15 amino acids. V was pared by 4 bases and J by 4 bases, with 3 bases of the junction left unmatched. The chain's CDR3 is CASSSRDRGYNEQFF. The CDR3 bases are TGTGCCAGCAGCTCCCGGGACAGGGGGTACAATGAGCAGTTCTTC.

This clonotype was seen only a few times. The chain employs TRBV29-1 and TRBJ2-2; no reliable D call. Trimming pared 2 bases from V and 0 bases from J, leaving 7 bases between. The CDR3 extends over 14 amino acids. Per germline, CDR1 SQVTM and CDR2 ANQGSEA. CDR3 loop: CSVERTSNTGELFF. Written as DNA, the CDR3 is TGCAGCGTTGAAAGGACCTCGAACACCGGGGAGCTGTTTTTT.

The chain has TRBV18 and TRBJ2-1; 7 positions match TRBD1. The CDR3 totals 14 residues. The V gene end was trimmed by 2 bases and the J gene end by 4 bases; junction bases not matched to a gene: 2. The germline V gene has CDR1 KGHSH and CDR2 LQKENI. CDR3 amino acids: CASSPRDRYNEQFF. DNA for the CDR3: TGTGCCAGCTCACCAAGGGACAGATACAATGAGCAGTTCTTC.

In this sample, this clonotype turned up many times. This chain links TRBV28 with TRBJ1-2, with 9 bases identical to TRBD1. With 3 bases clipped from V and 6 bases from J, the junction kept 2 bases outside the gene matches. The CDR3 has 13 amino acids. Per the germline V gene, CDR1 is MDHEN and CDR2 is SYDVKM. CDR3 residues: CASSLGQGNGYTF. The DNA for the CDR3 is TGTGCCAGCAGTTTGGGACAGGGAAATGGCTACACCTTC.

The sample holds many counts of this clonotype. The rearrangement links TRBV20-1 to TRBJ2-2; 12 bases line up with TRBD2. Germline lookup yields CDR1 DFQATT and CDR2 SNEGSKA (reference sequence). J gave up 0 bases and V 5 bases, and 1 base lay outside the gene matches. This CDR3 comprises 15 residues. This CDR3 is CSAGTSGSNTGELFF. CDR3 bases: TGCAGTGCTGGGACTAGCGGGTCGAACACCGGGGAGCTGTTTTTT.

This clonotype was detected many times. This rearrangement joins TRBV20-1 to TRBJ2-7; no firm D call. Germline CDR1 is DFQATT and CDR2 is SNEGSKA (reference sequence). The CDR3 consists of 11 residues. Trimming pared 6 bases from V and 6 bases from J, leaving 12 bases between. As DNA, the CDR3 is TGCAGTGCGAGCGAAACCGGCGAGCAGTACTTC. Translating gives CSASETGEQYF.

The rearrangement uses TRBV27 and TRBJ2-1; D possibly corresponds to TRBD2 (6 bases). This CDR3 is built from 18 residues. Looked up from germline, CDR1 is MNHEY and CDR2 is SMNVEV (reference sequence). V lost 3 bases, J lost 7 bases, and 25 bases lay in between. CDR3 sequence: CASSFSPRLGSTLNEQFF. As DNA, the CDR3 is TGTGCCAGCAGTTTCTCCCCCCGACTAGGCAGTACGTTGAATGAGCAGTTCTTC.

This clonotype was counted many times. The gene calls are TRBV6-2 or TRBV6-3 and TRBJ1-5; no clear D gene. The CDR3 runs 14 residues. The germline CDR1 and CDR2 sequences are MNHEY and SVGEGT. V was clipped by 3 bases and J by 6 bases, with 12 bases between them. The CDR3 region is CASSYGQVTQPQHF. The CDR3 nucleotides read TGTGCCAGCAGTTATGGGCAGGTCACTCAGCCCCAGCATTTT.

The chain is built from TRBV12-3 or TRBV12-4 and TRBJ1-1; no clear D gene. The CDR3 runs 13 residues. The V end was cut by 0 bases, the J end by 6 bases, with 8 bases between. CDR3 coding DNA: TGTGCCAGCAGTTTAGCAGGGTTGGCTGAAGCTTTCTTT. Translated: CASSLAGLAEAFF.

This clonotype has ten or more counts. The genes are TRBV9 and TRBJ2-3; D gene ambiguous. Germline V gene lookup returns CDR1 SGDLS and CDR2 YYNGEE. CDR3 size: 14 residues. The V end lost 3 bases, the J end lost 3 bases, and 11 bases lay between the germline ends. This chain's CDR3 is CASSARGVTDTQYF. The CDR3 bases are TGTGCCAGCAGCGCCCGTGGGGTAACAGATACGCAGTATTTT. The whole variable domain, remainder taken from reference TRBV9 and TRBJ2-3, is DSGVTQTPKHLITATGQRVTLRCSPRSGDLSVYWYQQSLDQGLQFLIQYYNGEERAKGNILERFSAQQFPDLHSELNLSSLELGDSALYFCASSARGVTDTQYFGPGTRLTVL.

This clonotype was found a few times. This sequence joins TRBV18 and TRBJ2-7; D is undetermined. This CDR3 is built from 13 residues. Germline V gives CDR1 KGHSH, CDR2 LQKENI. V lost 4 bases and J 3 bases, leaving 10 bases between the germline ends. Here the CDR3 reads CASSRTDDYEQYF. CDR3 coding DNA: TGTGCCAGCTCACGGACCGACGACTACGAGCAGTACTTC.

This clonotype has ten or more counts. The CDR3 coding sequence is TGTGCCAGCAGCCAAGGGGGCCCCACCGGGGAGCTGTTTTTT. Its translation: CASSQGGPTGELFF. V usage is TRBV14 and J usage is TRBJ2-2; tentatively, D is TRBD1 (5 bases). Per the germline V gene, CDR1 is SGHDN and CDR2 is FVKESK. The CDR3 is 14 residues long. Deletions cut 1 base from V and 4 bases from J, with 7 bases between.